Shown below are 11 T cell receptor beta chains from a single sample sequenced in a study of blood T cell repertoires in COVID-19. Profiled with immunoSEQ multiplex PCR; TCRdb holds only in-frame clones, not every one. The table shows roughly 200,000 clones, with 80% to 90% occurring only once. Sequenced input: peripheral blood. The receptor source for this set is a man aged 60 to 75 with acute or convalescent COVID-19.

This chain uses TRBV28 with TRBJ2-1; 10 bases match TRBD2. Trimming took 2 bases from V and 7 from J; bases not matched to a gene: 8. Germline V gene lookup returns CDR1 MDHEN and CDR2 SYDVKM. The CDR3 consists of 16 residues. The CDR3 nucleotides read TGTGCCAGCAGTTTAGGAGCAGCGGGAGGGTCGAATGAGCAGTTCTTC. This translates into CASSLGAAGGSNEQFF.

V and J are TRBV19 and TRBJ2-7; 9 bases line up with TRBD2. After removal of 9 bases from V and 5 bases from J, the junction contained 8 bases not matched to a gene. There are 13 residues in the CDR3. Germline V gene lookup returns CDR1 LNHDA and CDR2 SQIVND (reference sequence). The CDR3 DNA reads TGTGCCAGCCGCCCTAGCGGGACCCACGAGCAGTACTTC. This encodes CASRPSGTHEQYF.

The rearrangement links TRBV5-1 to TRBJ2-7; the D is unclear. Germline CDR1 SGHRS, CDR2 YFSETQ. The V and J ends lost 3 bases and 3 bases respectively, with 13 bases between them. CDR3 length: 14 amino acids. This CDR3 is CASSSSSPSYEQYF. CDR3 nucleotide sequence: TGCGCCAGCAGCTCCAGTAGCCCAAGCTACGAGCAGTACTTC.

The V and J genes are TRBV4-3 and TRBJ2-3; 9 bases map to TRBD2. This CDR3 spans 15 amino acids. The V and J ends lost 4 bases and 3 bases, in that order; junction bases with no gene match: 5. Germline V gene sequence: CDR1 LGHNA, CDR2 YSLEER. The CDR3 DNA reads TGCGCCAGCAGCCGAGTAACTAGCGGGACAGATACGCAGTATTTT. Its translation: CASSRVTSGTDTQYF.

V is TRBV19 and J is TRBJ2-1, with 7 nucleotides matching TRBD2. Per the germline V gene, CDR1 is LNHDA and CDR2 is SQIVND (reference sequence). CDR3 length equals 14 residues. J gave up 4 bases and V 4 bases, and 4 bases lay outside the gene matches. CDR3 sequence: CASSRTSAYNEQFF. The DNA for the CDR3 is TGTGCCAGTAGTAGAACTAGCGCTTACAATGAGCAGTTCTTC.

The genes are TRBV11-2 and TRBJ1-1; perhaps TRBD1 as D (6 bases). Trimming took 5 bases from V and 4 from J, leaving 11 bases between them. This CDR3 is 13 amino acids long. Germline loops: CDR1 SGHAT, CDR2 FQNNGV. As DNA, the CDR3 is TGTGCCAGCAGCCGGACAGTGAGCACTGAAGCTTTCTTT. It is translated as CASSRTVSTEAFF.

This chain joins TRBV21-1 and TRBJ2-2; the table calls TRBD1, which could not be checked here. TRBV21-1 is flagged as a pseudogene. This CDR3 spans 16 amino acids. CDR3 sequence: CASSPNDRGCTGELFF. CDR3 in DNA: TGTGCCAGCAGCCCAAACGACAGGGGGTGCACCGGGGAGCTGTTTTTT.

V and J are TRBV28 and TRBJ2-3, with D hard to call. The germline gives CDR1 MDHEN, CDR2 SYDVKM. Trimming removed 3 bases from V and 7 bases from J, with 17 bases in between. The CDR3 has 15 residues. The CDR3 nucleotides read TGTGCCAGCAGTTTGGCCCCTGGTTTTTCAAATACGCAGTATTTT. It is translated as CASSLAPGFSNTQYF.

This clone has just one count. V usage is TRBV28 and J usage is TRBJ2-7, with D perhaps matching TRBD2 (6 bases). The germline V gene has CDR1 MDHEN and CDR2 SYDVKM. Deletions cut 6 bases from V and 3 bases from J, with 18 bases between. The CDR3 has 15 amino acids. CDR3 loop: CASSNLSTRIYEQYF. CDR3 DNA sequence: TGTGCCAGCAGCAACCTGTCGACTAGGATCTACGAGCAGTACTTC.

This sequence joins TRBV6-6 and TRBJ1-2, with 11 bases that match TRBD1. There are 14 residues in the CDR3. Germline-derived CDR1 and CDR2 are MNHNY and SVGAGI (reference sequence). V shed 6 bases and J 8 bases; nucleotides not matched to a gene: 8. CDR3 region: CASRPRDRGSGYTF. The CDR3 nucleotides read TGTGCCAGCAGACCCCGGGACAGGGGGTCGGGCTACACCTTC.

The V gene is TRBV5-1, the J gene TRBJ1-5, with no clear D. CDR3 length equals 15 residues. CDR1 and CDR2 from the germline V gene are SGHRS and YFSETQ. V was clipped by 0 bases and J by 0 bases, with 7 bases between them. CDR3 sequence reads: CASSLDGYSNQPQHF. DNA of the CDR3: TGCGCCAGCAGCTTGGACGGGTATAGCAATCAGCCCCAGCATTTT. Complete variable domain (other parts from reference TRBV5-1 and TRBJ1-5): KAGVTQTPRYLIKTRGQQVTLSCSPISGHRSVSWYQQTPGQGLQFLFEYFSETQRNKGNFPGRFSGRQFSNSRSEMNVSTLELGDSALYLCASSLDGYSNQPQHFGDGTRLSIL.